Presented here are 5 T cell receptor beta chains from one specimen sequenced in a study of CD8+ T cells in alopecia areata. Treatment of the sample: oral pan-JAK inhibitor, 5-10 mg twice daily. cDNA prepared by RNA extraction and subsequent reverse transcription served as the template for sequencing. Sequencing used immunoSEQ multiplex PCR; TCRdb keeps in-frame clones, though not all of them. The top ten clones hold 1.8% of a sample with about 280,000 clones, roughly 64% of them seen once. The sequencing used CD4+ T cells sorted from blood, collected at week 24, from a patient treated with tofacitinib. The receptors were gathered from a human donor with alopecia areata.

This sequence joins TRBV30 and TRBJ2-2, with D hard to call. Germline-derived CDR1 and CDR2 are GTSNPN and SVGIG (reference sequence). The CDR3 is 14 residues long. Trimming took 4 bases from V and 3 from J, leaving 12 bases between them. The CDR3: CAWIDRGDTGELFF. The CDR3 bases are TGTGCCTGGATAGATCGTGGCGACACCGGGGAGCTGTTTTTT. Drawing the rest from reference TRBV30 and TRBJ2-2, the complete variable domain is SQTIHQWPATLVQPVGSPLSLECTVEGTSNPNLYWYRQAAGRGLQLLFYSVGIGQISSEVPQNLSASRPQDRQFILSSKKLLLSDSGFYLCAWIDRGDTGELFFGEGSRLTVL.

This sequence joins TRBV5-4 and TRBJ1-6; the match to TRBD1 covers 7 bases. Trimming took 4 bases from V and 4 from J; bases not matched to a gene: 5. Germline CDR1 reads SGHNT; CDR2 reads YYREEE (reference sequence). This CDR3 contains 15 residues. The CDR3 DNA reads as TGTGCCAGCAGCATGAAGGGACAGTATAATTCACCCCTCCACTTT. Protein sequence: CASSMKGQYNSPLHF.

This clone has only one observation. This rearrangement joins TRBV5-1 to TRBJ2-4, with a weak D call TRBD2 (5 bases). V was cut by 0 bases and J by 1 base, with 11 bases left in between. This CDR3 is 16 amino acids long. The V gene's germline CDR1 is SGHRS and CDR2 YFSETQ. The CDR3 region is CASSLESSGAKNIQYF. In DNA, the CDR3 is TGCGCCAGCAGCTTGGAGTCTTCGGGGGCCAAAAACATTCAGTACTTC.

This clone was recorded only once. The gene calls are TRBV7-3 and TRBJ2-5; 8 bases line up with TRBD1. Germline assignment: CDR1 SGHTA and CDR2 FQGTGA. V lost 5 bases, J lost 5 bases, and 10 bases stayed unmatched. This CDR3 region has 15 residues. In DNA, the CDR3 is TGTGCCAGCAGCCTCGTGCAGGGGGCCCGGGAGACCCAGTACTTC. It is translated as CASSLVQGARETQYF.

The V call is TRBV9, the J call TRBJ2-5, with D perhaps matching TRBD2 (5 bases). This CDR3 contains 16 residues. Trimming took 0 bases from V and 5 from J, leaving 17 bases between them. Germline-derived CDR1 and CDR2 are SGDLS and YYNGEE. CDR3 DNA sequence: TGTGCCAGCAGCGTAGGTGGCTACAAACGAGGGGAGACCCAGTACTTC. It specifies CASSVGGYKRGETQYF.